This T cell receptor beta chain was observed in a study of identical twins. Broader study findings: Excess twin sharing in beta out-of-frame sequences was weaker.

Turning to this clonotype: Antigen: not known.

One entry per CDR3 protein results from TCRdb running MiXCR on the 5' RACE reads. The data show 600,000 to 800,000 distinct CDR3 sequences, about 20% seen once. Donors uniformly comprised healthy Caucasians. These same data were also listed under a study on T cells expressing NK-cell markers. Per that study: In sorted CD3+CD56+NKG2C+, CD3+CD56+NKG2C- and CD3+CD56-NKG2C+ T cells, TCR beta repertoires were obtained. Of CD8+ T cells, roughly 1.0-7.5% belonged to dominant NKG2C+ clonotypes in five to seven donors.

This TCR derives from a young woman in good health. The sequenced sample was PBMCs.

This chain's CDR3 is CASSQTGTRLRTQYF. For the CDR3, the DNA is TGTGCCAGCAGCCAAACTGGAACTAGGCTTAGGACCCAGTACTTC. V gene TRBV7-2 combines with J gene TRBJ2-5, with D perhaps TRBD2 (5 bases). This CDR3 comprises 15 residues. In germline, CDR1 is SGHTA, CDR2 FQGNSA. V shed 5 bases and J shed 7 bases, with 20 bases lying between them.